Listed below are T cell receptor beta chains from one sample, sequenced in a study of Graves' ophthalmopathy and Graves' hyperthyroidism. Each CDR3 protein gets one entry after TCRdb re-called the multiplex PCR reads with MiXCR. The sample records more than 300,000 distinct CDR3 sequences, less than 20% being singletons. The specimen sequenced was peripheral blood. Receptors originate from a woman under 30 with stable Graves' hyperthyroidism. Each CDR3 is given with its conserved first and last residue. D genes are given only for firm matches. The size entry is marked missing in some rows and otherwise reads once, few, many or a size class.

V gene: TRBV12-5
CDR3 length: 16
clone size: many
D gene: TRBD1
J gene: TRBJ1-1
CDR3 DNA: TGTGCTAGTGGTTTGGTAGACAGGGGTCGTAACACTGAAGCTTTCTTT
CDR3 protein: CASGLVDRGRNTEAFF

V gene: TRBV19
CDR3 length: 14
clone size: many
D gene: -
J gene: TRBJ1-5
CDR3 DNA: TGTGCCAGTAGTACCCCTACAGGGAACCAGCCCCAGCATTTT
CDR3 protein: CASSTPTGNQPQHF

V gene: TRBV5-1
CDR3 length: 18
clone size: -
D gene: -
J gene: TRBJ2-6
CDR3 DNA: TGCGCCAGCAGCTTGATCGGCAGTTTTACAGCTGGGGCCAACGTCCTGACTTTC
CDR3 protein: CASSLIGSFTAGANVLTF

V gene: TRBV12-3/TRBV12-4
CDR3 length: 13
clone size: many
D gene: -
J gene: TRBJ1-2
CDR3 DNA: TGTGCCAGCAGTTTAGTGGTAGATCATGGCTACACCTTC
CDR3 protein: CASSLVVDHGYTF

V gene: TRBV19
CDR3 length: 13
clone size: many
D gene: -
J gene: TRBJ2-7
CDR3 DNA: TGTGCCAGTAGTAGGGACGGATTCTACGAGCAGTACTTC
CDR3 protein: CASSRDGFYEQYF

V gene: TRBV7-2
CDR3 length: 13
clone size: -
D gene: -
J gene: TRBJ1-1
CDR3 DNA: TGTGCCAGCAGCTCTACAAGTAGGACTGAAGCTTTCTTT
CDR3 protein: CASSSTSRTEAFF

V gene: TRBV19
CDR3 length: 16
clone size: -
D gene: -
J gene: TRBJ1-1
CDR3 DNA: TGTGCCAGTAGTATAGCGCGTGACAGTTCACACACTGAAGCTTTCTTT
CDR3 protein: CASSIARDSSHTEAFF

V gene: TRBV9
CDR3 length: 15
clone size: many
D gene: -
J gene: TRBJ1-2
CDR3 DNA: TGTGCCAGCAGCCCTCAACCGGCAGACCTAGGGGGCTACACCTTC
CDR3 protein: CASSPQPADLGGYTF

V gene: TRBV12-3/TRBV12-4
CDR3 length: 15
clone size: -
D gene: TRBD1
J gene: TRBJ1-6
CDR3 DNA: TGTGCCAGCAGTTTAGGGACAGGGGGCTTTTCACCCCTCCACTTT
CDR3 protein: CASSLGTGGFSPLHF

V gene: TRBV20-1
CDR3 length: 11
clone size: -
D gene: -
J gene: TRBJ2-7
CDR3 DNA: TGCAGTGCTACAGGGTGGTACGAGCAGTACTTC
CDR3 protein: CSATGWYEQYF

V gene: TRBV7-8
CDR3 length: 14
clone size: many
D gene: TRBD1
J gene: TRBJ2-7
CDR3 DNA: TGTGCCAGCAGCTTAGCGACGACAGGGTCCGAGCAGTACTTC
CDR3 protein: CASSLATTGSEQYF

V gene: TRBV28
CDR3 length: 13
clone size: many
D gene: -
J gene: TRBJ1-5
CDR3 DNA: TGTGCCAGCAACGGAGCAGCCGATCAGCCCCAGCATTTT
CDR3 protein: CASNGAADQPQHF

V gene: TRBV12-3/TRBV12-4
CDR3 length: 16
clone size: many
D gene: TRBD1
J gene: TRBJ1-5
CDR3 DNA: TGTGCCAGCAGTTTAGGGGACAGGAGATACAATCAGCCCCAGCATTTT
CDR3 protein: CASSLGDRRYNQPQHF

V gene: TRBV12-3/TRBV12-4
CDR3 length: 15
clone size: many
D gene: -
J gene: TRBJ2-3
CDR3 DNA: TGTGCCAGCAACCTCCAGGGCAGGACTACAGATACGCAGTATTTT
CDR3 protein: CASNLQGRTTDTQYF

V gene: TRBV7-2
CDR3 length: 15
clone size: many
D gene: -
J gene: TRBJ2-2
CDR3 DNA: TGTGCCAGCAATGTGGAGGGCTCCTATACCGGGGAGCTGTTTTTT
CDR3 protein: CASNVEGSYTGELFF

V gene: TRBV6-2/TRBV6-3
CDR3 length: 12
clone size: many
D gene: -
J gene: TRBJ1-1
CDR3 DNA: TGTGCCACGGACAGACCGAACACTGAAGCTTTCTTT
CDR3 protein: CATDRPNTEAFF

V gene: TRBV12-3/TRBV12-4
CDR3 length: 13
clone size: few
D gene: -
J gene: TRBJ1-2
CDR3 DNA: TGTGCCAGCACCAAGGGGGGGGCGCGCGGCTACACCTTC
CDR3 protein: CASTKGGARGYTF